Shown below are 30 T cell receptor beta chains from a single sample sequenced in a study of blood T cell repertoires in COVID-19. The assay was immunoSEQ multiplex PCR, and TCRdb's table has in-frame clones only and misses some. The sample contains a few hundred thousand clones, roughly 91% of which appear only once. The specimen was PBMCs or T cells enriched from blood (not recorded which). The receptors shown here come from a man aged 40-49 years who had recovered from COVID-19.

The chain is built from TRBV2 and TRBJ1-6; 7 bases match TRBD1. With V trimmed by 8 bases and J by 5 bases, 9 bases remained unmatched. In germline, CDR1 is SNHLY, CDR2 FYNNEI. The CDR3 sequence is 15 residues long. The CDR3 sequence: CASADGTADNSPLHF. The CDR3 DNA follows: TGTGCCAGCGCAGACGGGACAGCCGATAATTCACCCCTCCACTTT.

On this clone: The same CDR3 can be traced to other DNA sequences in this sample. This chain joins TRBV30 and TRBJ1-1; D is ambiguous. V was cut by 0 bases and J by 3 bases, with 5 bases left in between. Germline lookup yields CDR1 GTSNPN and CDR2 SVGIG (reference sequence). The CDR3 is 12 residues long. This CDR3 is CAWSVSYTEAFF. CDR3 sequence (DNA): TGTGCCTGGAGTGTAAGCTACACTGAAGCTTTCTTT.

The chain combines TRBV11-2 with TRBJ2-3; 10 nucleotides align to TRBD2. CDR3 length equals 16 residues. V lost 2 bases and J lost 4; bases outside the gene matches: 6. Per germline, CDR1 SGHAT and CDR2 FQNNGV. Written as DNA, the CDR3 is TGTGCCAGCAGCTTATTCGGGACTAGCGTCCCAGATACGCAGTATTTT. It codes for CASSLFGTSVPDTQYF.

The chain couples TRBV18 to TRBJ1-2; 9 bases are shared with TRBD1. The junction had 10 bases not matched to a gene; V was cut back by 1 base and J by 4 bases. The germline V gene encodes CDR1 KGHSH and CDR2 LQKENI. This CDR3 has 17 amino acids. The CDR3 DNA is TGTGCCAGCTCACCACGAGGGACAGGGCTTACCTCCTATGGCTACACCTTC. This codes for CASSPRGTGLTSYGYTF.

The chain carries TRBV5-1 and TRBJ1-6, with 9 bases lining up with TRBD1. Trimming at V came to 4 bases and at J to 0 bases, leaving 5 bases not matched to a gene. The germline V gene has CDR1 SGHRS and CDR2 YFSETQ. This CDR3 has 17 residues. CDR3 sequence reads: CASSLGQGSSYNSPLHF. The CDR3 DNA reads as TGCGCCAGCAGCCTGGGACAGGGAAGCTCCTATAATTCACCCCTCCACTTT. The full variable domain, rest sourced from reference TRBV5-1 and TRBJ1-6, is KAGVTQTPRYLIKTRGQQVTLSCSPISGHRSVSWYQQTPGQGLQFLFEYFSETQRNKGNFPGRFSGRQFSNSRSEMNVSTLELGDSALYLCASSLGQGSSYNSPLHFGNGTRLTVT.

This clone came up once. The rearrangement links TRBV13 to TRBJ2-1; TRBD2 agrees at 11 bases. Losses at the gene ends were 5 bases for V and 4 bases for J; bases not matched to a gene: 7. Germline CDR1 is PRHDT and CDR2 is FYEKMQ (reference sequence). CDR3 length equals 16 residues. DNA of the CDR3: TGTGCCAGCAGCGTAGCTAGCGGGGGGACATACAATGAGCAGTTCTTC. Translating gives CASSVASGGTYNEQFF.

The CDR3, as DNA: TGTGCCAGCAGCCACGGCGGGAGGGCGTACGAGCAGTACTTC. It codes for CASSHGGRAYEQYF. This sequence joins TRBV4-2 and TRBJ2-7, with 9 bases identical to TRBD2. CDR1 is LGHNA, CDR2 YNFKEQ, per germline. Unmatched junction bases numbered 4, after V lost 3 bases and J lost 4 bases. The CDR3 length is 14 residues.

This clone was observed once. The CDR3 nucleotides read TGCGCCAGCAGCCAAGTTTTCGCCGGGAAGAACTCAAGAAACTCCTACGAGCAGTACTTC. Residues: CASSQVFAGKNSRNSYEQYF. This chain links TRBV4-1 with TRBJ2-7; perhaps TRBD2 as D (5 bases). The CDR3 has 20 residues. V was trimmed by 1 base and J by 0 bases, leaving 25 bases between them. Germline values: CDR1 MGHRA, CDR2 YSYEKL.

The chain employs TRBV5-1 and TRBJ1-4; 7 bases are shared with TRBD1. CDR3 size: 16 residues. CDR1 is SGHRS and CDR2 is YFSETQ in the germline V gene. V was pared by 5 bases and J by 5 bases, with 12 bases of the junction left unmatched. CDR3 region: CASSGGRDRGNEKLFF. For the CDR3, the DNA is TGCGCCAGCAGTGGAGGGCGGGACAGAGGGAATGAAAAACTGTTTTTT. The variable domain in full, with the rest retrieved from reference TRBV5-1 and TRBJ1-4, is KAGVTQTPRYLIKTRGQQVTLSCSPISGHRSVSWYQQTPGQGLQFLFEYFSETQRNKGNFPGRFSGRQFSNSRSEMNVSTLELGDSALYLCASSGGRDRGNEKLFFGSGTQLSVL.

The J gene is TRBJ2-2, the V gene TRBV28, with 10 bases matching TRBD2. J was trimmed by 1 base and V by 6 bases; bases with no gene match: 5. CDR3 length: 16 amino acids. CDR1 MDHEN and CDR2 SYDVKM come from the germline V gene. The CDR3 nucleotides read TGTGCCAGCAGCCAGATAGCGGGGGGGAACACCGGGGAGCTGTTTTTT. Translating gives CASSQIAGGNTGELFF.

The sample holds a few counts of this clone. The chain joins TRBV4-3 to TRBJ2-5; maybe TRBD2 (6 bases). The V gene's germline CDR1 is LGHNA and CDR2 YSLEER. V was clipped by 0 bases and J by 7 bases, with 12 bases between them. The length of the CDR3 is 14 residues. The CDR3 DNA reads TGCGCCAGCAGCCAAGAATCTAGCGAAGGGACCCAGTACTTC. Its protein is CASSQESSEGTQYF.

The J gene is TRBJ2-3, the V gene TRBV4-3; 11 bases are a match to TRBD1. Germline V lookup: CDR1 LGHNA, CDR2 YSLEER. Unmatched junction bases numbered 7, after V lost 4 bases and J lost 1 base. The CDR3 consists of 17 residues. CDR3 DNA: TGCGCCAGCAGCCGCGGATGGACAGGGGGCGGCACAGATACGCAGTATTTT. This gives the protein CASSRGWTGGGTDTQYF.

This clone was seen once. The CDR3 protein is CASSLLRGTTYGYTF. Here the CDR3 DNA reads TGTGCCAGCAGCCTACTCAGGGGCACTACCTATGGCTACACCTTC. The chain recombines TRBV6-5 with TRBJ1-2; D possibly corresponds to TRBD1 (6 bases). V was shortened by 6 bases and J by 4 bases, with 18 bases between the two germline ends. The germline CDR1 and CDR2 sequences are MNHEY and SVGAGI. This CDR3 region has 15 residues.

The chain is built from TRBV7-2 and TRBJ2-3; D is uncertain. The CDR3 is 13 amino acids. The germline V gene has CDR1 SGHTA and CDR2 FQGNSA. Trimming took 1 base from V and 2 from J, leaving 4 bases between them. CDR3 amino acids: CASSLGPTDTQYF. CDR3 DNA sequence: TGTGCCAGCAGCTTAGGGCCCACAGATACGCAGTATTTT.

The V and J genes are TRBV27 and TRBJ2-5; 9 bases are shared with TRBD1. CDR3 length: 14 residues. Germline CDR1 is MNHEY and CDR2 is SMNVEV (reference sequence). With V trimmed by 7 bases and J by 2 bases, 5 bases remained unmatched. CDR3 sequence: CASKQTGGQETQYF. In DNA form, the CDR3 reads TGTGCCAGCAAACAGACAGGGGGTCAAGAGACCCAGTACTTC.

The V and J genes are TRBV27 and TRBJ1-4; no reliable D call. The V end was cut by 4 bases, the J end by 5 bases, with 11 bases between. The CDR3 is made up of 14 amino acids. CDR1 and CDR2 (germline): MNHEY, SMNVEV (reference sequence). The CDR3 is CASSSPGSNEKLFF. CDR3 bases: TGTGCCAGCAGTTCACCGGGATCGAATGAAAAACTGTTTTTT.

This clone has more than one count but fewer than ten. The rearrangement joins TRBV3-1 (or the pseudogene TRBV3-2) to TRBJ1-4, with 10 bases identical to TRBD1. The germline V gene encodes CDR1 LGHDT and CDR2 YNNKEL (reference sequence). The CDR3 length is 17 residues. V shed 1 base, J shed 4 bases, and the junction held 6 bases outside the gene matches. CDR3 sequence: CASSQGRTGGGNEKLFF. CDR3 bases: TGTGCCAGCAGCCAAGGAAGGACAGGGGGGGGTAATGAAAAACTGTTTTTT.

Here the CDR3 DNA reads TGTGCCAGCAGTTCCTACAGGGGTAGTTCCTACAATGAGCAGTTCTTC. It yields the protein CASSSYRGSSYNEQFF. This sequence joins TRBV6-2 or TRBV6-3 and TRBJ2-1, with 7 bases aligning to TRBD1. The CDR3 has 16 amino acids. Germline V lookup: CDR1 MNHEY, CDR2 SVGEGT. V was pared by 4 bases and J by 1 base, with 7 bases of the junction left unmatched.

This chain connects TRBV15 to TRBJ2-7, with D possibly matching TRBD1 (5 bases). Trimming pared 2 bases from V and 0 bases from J, leaving 11 bases between. This CDR3 comprises 15 residues. The germline V gene encodes CDR1 LNHNV and CDR2 YYDKDF (reference sequence). The CDR3 coding sequence is TGTGCCACCAGCAGAACCCAGGGTTTCTCCTACGAGCAGTACTTC. It translates to CATSRTQGFSYEQYF.

The gene calls are TRBV7-8 and TRBJ2-2; D is unclear. The germline V and J ends were trimmed by 8 bases and 1 base, with 14 bases remaining between them. This CDR3 is 15 amino acids long. CDR1 SGHVS and CDR2 FQNEAQ come from the germline V gene. DNA of the CDR3: TGTGCCAGCCGGGTTCTGGAGATGAACACCGGGGAGCTGTTTTTT. Residues: CASRVLEMNTGELFF.

Only one count was recorded for this clone. The rearrangement uses TRBV13 and TRBJ1-1, with D perhaps matching TRBD1 (6 bases). The CDR3 runs to 15 residues. The germline V gene encodes CDR1 PRHDT and CDR2 FYEKMQ (reference sequence). Trimming pared 5 bases from V and 2 bases from J, leaving 15 bases between. The CDR3 region has the DNA TGTGCCAGCAGCCTAAACAGGGTAGTCAACACTGAAGCTTTCTTT. Its translation: CASSLNRVVNTEAFF.

The chain uses TRBV5-1 and TRBJ2-1; 12 nucleotides match TRBD2. With 4 bases clipped from V and 5 bases from J, the junction kept 4 bases outside the gene matches. There are 15 residues in the CDR3. Germline CDR1 is SGHRS and CDR2 is YFSETQ. Here the CDR3 DNA reads TGCGCCAGCAGCCGACGGACTAGCGGGAACAATGAGCAGTTCTTC. It translates to CASSRRTSGNNEQFF.

The genes are TRBV15 and TRBJ1-1, with TRBD1 identical over 7 bases. The ends lost 5 bases at V and 1 base at J; junction bases unmatched: 4. Germline V CDR1 and CDR2: LNHNV, YYDKDF (reference sequence). The CDR3 covers 14 residues. CDR3 residues: CATSAWTGNTEAFF. The CDR3 coding sequence is TGTGCCACCAGCGCTTGGACAGGGAACACTGAAGCTTTCTTT.

The rearrangement uses TRBV30 and TRBJ1-5; D gene uncertain. This CDR3 contains 18 residues. Germline-derived CDR1 and CDR2 are GTSNPN and SVGIG (reference sequence). Between the trimmed V and J ends, which lost 5 bases and 11 bases, there was a span of 34 bases. The CDR3 bases are TGTGCCTGGGGAGATCCAGAGGGTAACGTTATACGGCCCTGGACCCAGCATTTT. Translating it yields CAWGDPEGNVIRPWTQHF.

The chain joins TRBV5-1 to TRBJ2-1; D is undetermined. Trimming cost V 0 bases and J 5 bases, with 12 bases left between them. Germline lookup yields CDR1 SGHRS and CDR2 YFSETQ. CDR3 length: 15 amino acids. The CDR3 loop is CASSLEWRLDNEQFF. The CDR3 coding sequence is TGCGCCAGCAGCTTGGAATGGCGCCTAGACAATGAGCAGTTCTTC.

The CDR3 sequence: CASSERGIGRNGYTF. The CDR3 nucleotides read TGTGCCAGCAGCGAACGGGGTATTGGGAGGAATGGCTACACCTTC. V and J are TRBV11-2 and TRBJ1-2; D uncertain. Trimming shortened V by 5 bases and J by 6 bases, and 19 bases separated the two germline ends. The length of the CDR3 is 15 residues. Germline V gives CDR1 SGHAT, CDR2 FQNNGV. Combining the CDR3 with reference TRBV11-2 and TRBJ1-2 gives the whole variable domain EAGVAQSPRYKIIEKRQSVAFWCNPISGHATLYWYQQILGQGPKLLIQFQNNGVVDDSQLPKDRFSAERLKGVDSTLKIQPAKLEDSAVYLCASSERGIGRNGYTFGSGTRLTVV.

The chain carries TRBV10-3 and TRBJ2-1; 8 nucleotides line up with TRBD2. The V and J ends lost 10 bases and 7 bases, in that order; junction bases with no gene match: 6. The CDR3 contains 12 residues. Germline CDR1 ENHRY, CDR2 SYGVKD. The chain's CDR3 is CANSGVSNEQFF. In DNA form, the CDR3 reads TGTGCCAATAGCGGGGTCTCAAATGAGCAGTTCTTC.

The chain uses TRBV5-1 and TRBJ1-6; D uncertain. Germline CDR1 SGHRS, CDR2 YFSETQ. The CDR3 runs to 16 residues. Trimming left V 4 bases short and J 7 bases short, with 18 bases between. The CDR3 reads CASSPDGRVLNSPLHF. For the CDR3, the DNA is TGCGCCAGCAGCCCCGACGGGAGGGTCCTCAATTCACCCCTCCACTTT.

Only one count was recorded for this clone. The chain carries TRBV11-1 and TRBJ2-7; D ambiguous. CDR3 size: 11 residues. V was pared by 2 bases and J by 4 bases, with 3 bases between. Germline lookup yields CDR1 SGHAT and CDR2 FQDESV (reference sequence). The chain's CDR3 is CASSLHYEQYF. The CDR3 nucleotides are TGTGCCAGCAGCTTACATTACGAGCAGTACTTC.

The CDR3 DNA is TGTGCCAGCAGCTTGTATCCAGGGCTCTACGAGCAGTACTTC. Amino acid sequence: CASSLYPGLYEQYF. The chain is built from TRBV7-3 and TRBJ2-7, with a weak D call TRBD1 (5 bases). CDR3 length equals 14 residues. From germline, CDR1 is SGHTA and CDR2 FQGTGA. V was pared by 3 bases and J by 3 bases, with 12 bases between.